Described below is a single TCR beta chain sequence and its context. Memory CD4+ cells were the fraction left after CD45RA+ naive selection. These data are taken from a study of shared clonotypes between healthy human individuals. CDR1 SGHAT and CDR2 FQNNGV come from the germline V gene. CDR3 length: 16 residues. The V end was cut by 1 base, the J end by 0 bases, with 13 bases between. In the authors' workflow: Junction-only immunoSEQ sequences carried no quality scores, so filtering differed. The data were produced by immunoSEQ multiplex PCR, yet TCRdb's version contains in-frame clones alone and is incomplete. D and trimming were read from the DNA, whereas the V and J calls and clone size are those reported in that table. The sample holds roughly 2.5 million clones; more than 80% are singletons and the top ten take 0.13% to 0.15%.

This sequence was found in a man between 18 and 35 years old in good health. The material sequenced was naive CD4+ T cells sorted from blood. Subset indicated: CD45RA+ positively selected. The chain employs TRBV11-2 and TRBJ2-7; D is tentatively TRBD1 or TRBD2 (5 bases each). Here the CDR3 DNA reads TGTGCCAGCAGCTTAGGAGAGGGGTCCTTCTCCTACGAGCAGTACTTC. Its translation is CASSLGEGSFSYEQYF.